The clone carrying this T cell receptor beta chain was detected only once. This sample was included in a study of STAT5B mutations in CD4+ large granular lymphocyte leukemia. The germline V gene encodes CDR1 SGHTA and CDR2 FQGNSA. Trimming removed 4 bases from V and 9 bases from J, with 16 bases in between. The CDR3 contains 14 residues. The method was immunoSEQ multiplex PCR; TCRdb's version includes in-frame clones alone and lacks a portion of them. The data contain 20,000 to 30,000 clones, about four fifths of them singletons. The sequence came from a human donor in good health. The sequenced sample consisted of CD4+ T cells from blood buffy coats. The J gene is TRBJ2-1, the V gene TRBV7-2, with D tentatively TRBD2 (5 bases). Here the CDR3 reads CASSSQTGLGEQFF. The DNA for the CDR3 is TGTGCCAGCAGCTCCCAGACTGGACTGGGTGAGCAGTTCTTC.